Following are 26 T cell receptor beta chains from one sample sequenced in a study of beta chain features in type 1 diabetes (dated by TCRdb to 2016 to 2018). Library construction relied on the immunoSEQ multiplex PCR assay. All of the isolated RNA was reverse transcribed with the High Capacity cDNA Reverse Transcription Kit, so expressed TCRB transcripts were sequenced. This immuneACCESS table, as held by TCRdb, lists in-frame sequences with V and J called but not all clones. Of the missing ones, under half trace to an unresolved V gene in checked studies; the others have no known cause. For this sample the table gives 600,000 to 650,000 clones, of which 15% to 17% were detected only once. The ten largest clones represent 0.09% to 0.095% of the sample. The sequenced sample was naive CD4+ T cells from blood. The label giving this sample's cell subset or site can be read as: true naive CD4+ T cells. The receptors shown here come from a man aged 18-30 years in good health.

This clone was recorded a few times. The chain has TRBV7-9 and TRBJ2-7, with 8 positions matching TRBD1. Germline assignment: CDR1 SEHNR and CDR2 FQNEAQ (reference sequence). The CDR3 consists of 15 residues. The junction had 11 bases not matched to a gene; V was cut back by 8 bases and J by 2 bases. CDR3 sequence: CASFAGTGQPYEQYF. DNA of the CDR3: TGTGCCAGCTTCGCCGGGACAGGCCAACCCTACGAGCAGTACTTC.

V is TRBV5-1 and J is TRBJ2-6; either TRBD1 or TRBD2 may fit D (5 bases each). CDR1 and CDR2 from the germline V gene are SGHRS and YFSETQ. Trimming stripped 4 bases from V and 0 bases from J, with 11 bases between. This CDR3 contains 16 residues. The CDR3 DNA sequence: TGCGCCAGCAGCCCCGGGGCCTTCTCTGGGGCCAACGTCCTGACTTTC. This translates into CASSPGAFSGANVLTF.

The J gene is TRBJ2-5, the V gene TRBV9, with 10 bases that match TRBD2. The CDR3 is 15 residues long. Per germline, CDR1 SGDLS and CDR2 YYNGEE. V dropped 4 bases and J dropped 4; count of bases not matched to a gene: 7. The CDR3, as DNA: TGTGCCAGCAGCCGAGCGGGAGGGCCGGGAGAGACCCAGTACTTC. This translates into CASSRAGGPGETQYF.

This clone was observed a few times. The CDR3 protein is CASSASPSGGYQETQYF. The CDR3, as DNA: TGTGCCAGCAGCGCGAGCCCTAGCGGGGGGTACCAAGAGACCCAGTACTTC. V and J are TRBV9 and TRBJ2-5; 11 nucleotides line up with TRBD2. V trimming: 3 bases; J trimming: 0 bases; junction bases outside the gene matches: 7. The CDR3 is made up of 17 amino acids. Germline CDR1 and CDR2: SGDLS and YYNGEE.

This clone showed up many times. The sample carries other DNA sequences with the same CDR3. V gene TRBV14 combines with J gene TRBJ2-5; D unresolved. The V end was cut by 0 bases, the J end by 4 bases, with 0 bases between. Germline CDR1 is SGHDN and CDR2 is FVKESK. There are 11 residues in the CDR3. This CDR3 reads CASSQEETQYF. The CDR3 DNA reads TGTGCCAGCAGCCAAGAAGAGACCCAGTACTTC.

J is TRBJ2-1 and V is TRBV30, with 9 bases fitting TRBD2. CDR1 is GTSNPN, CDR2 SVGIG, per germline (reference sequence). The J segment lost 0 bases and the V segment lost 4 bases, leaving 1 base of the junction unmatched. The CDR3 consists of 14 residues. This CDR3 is CAWNSGGSYNEQFF. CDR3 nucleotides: TGTGCCTGGAATAGCGGGGGCTCCTACAATGAGCAGTTCTTC.

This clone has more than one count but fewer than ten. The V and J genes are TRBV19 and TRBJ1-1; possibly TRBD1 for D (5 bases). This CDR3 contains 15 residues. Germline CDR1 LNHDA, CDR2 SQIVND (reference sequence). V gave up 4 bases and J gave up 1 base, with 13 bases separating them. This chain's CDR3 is CASSTPGLKNTEAFF. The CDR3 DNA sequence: TGTGCCAGTAGTACGCCGGGACTAAAGAACACTGAAGCTTTCTTT.

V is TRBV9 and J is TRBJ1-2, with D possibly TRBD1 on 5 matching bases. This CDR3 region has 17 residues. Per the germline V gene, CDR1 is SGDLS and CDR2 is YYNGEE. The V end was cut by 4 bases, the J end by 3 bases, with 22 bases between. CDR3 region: CASSPSLSLTEHYGYTF. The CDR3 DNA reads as TGTGCCAGCAGCCCGAGTCTTTCCCTGACAGAACACTATGGCTACACCTTC.

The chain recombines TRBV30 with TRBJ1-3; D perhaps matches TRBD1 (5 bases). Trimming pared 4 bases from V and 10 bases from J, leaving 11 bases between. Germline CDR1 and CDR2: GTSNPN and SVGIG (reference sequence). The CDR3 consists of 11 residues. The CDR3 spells CAWTGRDTIYF. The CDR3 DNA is TGTGCCTGGACGGGCAGGGATACCATATATTTT. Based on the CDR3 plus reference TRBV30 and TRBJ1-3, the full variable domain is SQTIHQWPATLVQPVGSPLSLECTVEGTSNPNLYWYRQAAGRGLQLLFYSVGIGQISSEVPQNLSASRPQDRQFILSSKKLLLSDSGFYLCAWTGRDTIYFGEGSWLTVV.

CDR3 amino acids: CASSTLAGSEQYF. As DNA, the CDR3 is TGTGCCAGCAGCACACTAGCGGGAAGCGAGCAGTACTTC. This sequence joins TRBV7-6 and TRBJ2-5, with TRBD2 matching 10 bases. The last part of the DNA fits TRBJ2-7 better; the J call may be wrong. The CDR3 runs to 13 residues. Germline CDR1 is SGHVS and CDR2 is FNYEAQ.

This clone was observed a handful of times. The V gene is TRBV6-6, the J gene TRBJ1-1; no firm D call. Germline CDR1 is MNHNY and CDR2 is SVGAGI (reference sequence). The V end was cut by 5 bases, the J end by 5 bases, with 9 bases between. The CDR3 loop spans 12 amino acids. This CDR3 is CASSALGTEAFF. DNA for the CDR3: TGTGCCAGCAGTGCCCTAGGTACTGAAGCTTTCTTT.

In nucleotides, the CDR3 is TGTGCCAGCAGTCGTGAACAGGGGGCAAACTACGAGCAGTACTTC. Translation: CASSREQGANYEQYF. The genes are TRBV6-5 and TRBJ2-7; 9 bases are shared with TRBD1. CDR1 is MNHEY, CDR2 SVGAGI, per germline. Trimming removed 5 bases from V and 3 bases from J; junction bases left unmatched: 8. The CDR3 runs 15 residues.

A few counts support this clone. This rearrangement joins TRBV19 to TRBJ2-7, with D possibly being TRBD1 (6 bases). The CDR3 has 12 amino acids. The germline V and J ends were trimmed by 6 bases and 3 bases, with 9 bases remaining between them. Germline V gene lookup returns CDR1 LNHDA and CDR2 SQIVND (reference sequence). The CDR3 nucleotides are TGTGCCAGTAGGGACAGCCGCTACGAGCAGTACTTC. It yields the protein CASRDSRYEQYF.

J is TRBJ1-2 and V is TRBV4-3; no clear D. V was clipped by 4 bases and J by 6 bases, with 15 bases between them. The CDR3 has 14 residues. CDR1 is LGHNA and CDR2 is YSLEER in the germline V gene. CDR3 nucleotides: TGCGCCAGCAGCCGGACTACGGGATATGATGGCTACACCTTC. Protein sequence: CASSRTTGYDGYTF.

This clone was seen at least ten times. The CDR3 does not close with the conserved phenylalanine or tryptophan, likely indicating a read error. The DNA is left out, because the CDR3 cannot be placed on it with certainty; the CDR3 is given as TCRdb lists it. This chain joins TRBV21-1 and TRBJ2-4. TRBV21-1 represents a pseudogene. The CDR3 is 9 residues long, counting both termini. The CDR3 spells CASSKRKGI.

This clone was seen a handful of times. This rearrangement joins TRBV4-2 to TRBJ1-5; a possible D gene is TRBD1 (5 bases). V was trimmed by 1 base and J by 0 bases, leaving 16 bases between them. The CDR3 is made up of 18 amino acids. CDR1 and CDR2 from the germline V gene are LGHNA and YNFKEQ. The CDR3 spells CASSQGGGALYSNQPQHF. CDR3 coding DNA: TGTGCCAGCAGCCAAGGGGGAGGGGCCCTATATAGCAATCAGCCCCAGCATTTT.

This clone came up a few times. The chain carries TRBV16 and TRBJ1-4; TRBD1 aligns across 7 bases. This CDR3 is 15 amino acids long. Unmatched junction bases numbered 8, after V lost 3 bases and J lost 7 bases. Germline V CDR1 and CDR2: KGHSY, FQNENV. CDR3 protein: CASSQTKDRVEKLFF. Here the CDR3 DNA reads TGTGCCAGCAGCCAGACCAAAGACAGGGTTGAAAAACTGTTTTTT.

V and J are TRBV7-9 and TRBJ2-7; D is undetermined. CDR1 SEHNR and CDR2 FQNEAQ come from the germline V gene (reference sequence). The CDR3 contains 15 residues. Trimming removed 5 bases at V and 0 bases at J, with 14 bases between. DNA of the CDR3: TGTGCCAGCAGCCCGAGAGGTCCCAGCTCCTACGAGCAGTACTTC. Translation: CASSPRGPSSYEQYF.

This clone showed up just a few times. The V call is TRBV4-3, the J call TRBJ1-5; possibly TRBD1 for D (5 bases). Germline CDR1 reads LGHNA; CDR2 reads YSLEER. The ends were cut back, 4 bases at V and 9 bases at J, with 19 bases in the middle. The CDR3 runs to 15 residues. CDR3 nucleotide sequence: TGCGCCAGCAGCCTAAGACAAGGGGTTCTCCGGCCCCAGCATTTT. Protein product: CASSLRQGVLRPQHF.

CDR3 amino acids: CASSLDLVAKAFF. CDR3 nucleotides: TGTGCCAGCAGCTTAGATCTAGTTGCGAAAGCTTTCTTT. V is TRBV11-2 and J is TRBJ1-1; no clear D. CDR1 and CDR2 (germline): SGHAT, FQNNGV. Trimming removed 0 bases from V and 9 bases from J, with 11 bases in between. The CDR3 length is 13 residues.

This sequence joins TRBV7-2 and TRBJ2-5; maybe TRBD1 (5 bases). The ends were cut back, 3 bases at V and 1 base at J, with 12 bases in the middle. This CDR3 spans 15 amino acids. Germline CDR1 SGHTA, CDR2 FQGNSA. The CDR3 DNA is TGTGCCAGCAGCTTTGCCGGGCAGGGCCAAGAGACCCAGTACTTC. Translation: CASSFAGQGQETQYF.

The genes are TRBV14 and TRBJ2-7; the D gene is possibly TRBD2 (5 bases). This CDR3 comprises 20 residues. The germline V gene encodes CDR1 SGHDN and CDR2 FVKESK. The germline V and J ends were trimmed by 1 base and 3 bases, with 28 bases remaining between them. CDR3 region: CASSQAGPGLGLKLFYEQYF. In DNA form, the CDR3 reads TGTGCCAGCAGCCAAGCCGGACCGGGTTTAGGACTTAAATTATTCTACGAGCAGTACTTC.

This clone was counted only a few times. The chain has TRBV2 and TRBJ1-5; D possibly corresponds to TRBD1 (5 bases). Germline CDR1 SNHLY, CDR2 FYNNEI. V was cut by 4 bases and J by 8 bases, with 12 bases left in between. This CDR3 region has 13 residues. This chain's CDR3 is CASSVAGPKPQHF. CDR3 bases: TGTGCCAGCAGTGTCGCAGGGCCGAAGCCCCAGCATTTT.

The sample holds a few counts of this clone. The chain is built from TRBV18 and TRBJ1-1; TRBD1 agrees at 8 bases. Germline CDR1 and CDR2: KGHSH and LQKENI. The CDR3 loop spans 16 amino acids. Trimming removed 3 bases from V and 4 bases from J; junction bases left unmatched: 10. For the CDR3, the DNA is TGTGCCAGCTCACCGCAGGGGGCGCGCCGTGGCACTGAAGCTTTCTTT. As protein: CASSPQGARRGTEAFF.

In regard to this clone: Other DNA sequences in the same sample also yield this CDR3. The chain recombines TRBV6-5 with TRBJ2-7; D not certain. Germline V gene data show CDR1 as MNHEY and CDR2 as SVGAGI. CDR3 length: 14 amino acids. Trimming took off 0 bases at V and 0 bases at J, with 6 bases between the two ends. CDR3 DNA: TGTGCCAGCAGTTACTCGGAGAACTCCTACGAGCAGTACTTC. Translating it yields CASSYSENSYEQYF.

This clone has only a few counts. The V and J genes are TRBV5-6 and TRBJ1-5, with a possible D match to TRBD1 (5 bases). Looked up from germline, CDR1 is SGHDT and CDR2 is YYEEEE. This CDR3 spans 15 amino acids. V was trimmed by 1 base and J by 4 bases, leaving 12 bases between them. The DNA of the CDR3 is TGTGCCAGCAGCTTGTACGGGGCCGTGAATCAGCCCCAGCATTTT. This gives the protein CASSLYGAVNQPQHF.